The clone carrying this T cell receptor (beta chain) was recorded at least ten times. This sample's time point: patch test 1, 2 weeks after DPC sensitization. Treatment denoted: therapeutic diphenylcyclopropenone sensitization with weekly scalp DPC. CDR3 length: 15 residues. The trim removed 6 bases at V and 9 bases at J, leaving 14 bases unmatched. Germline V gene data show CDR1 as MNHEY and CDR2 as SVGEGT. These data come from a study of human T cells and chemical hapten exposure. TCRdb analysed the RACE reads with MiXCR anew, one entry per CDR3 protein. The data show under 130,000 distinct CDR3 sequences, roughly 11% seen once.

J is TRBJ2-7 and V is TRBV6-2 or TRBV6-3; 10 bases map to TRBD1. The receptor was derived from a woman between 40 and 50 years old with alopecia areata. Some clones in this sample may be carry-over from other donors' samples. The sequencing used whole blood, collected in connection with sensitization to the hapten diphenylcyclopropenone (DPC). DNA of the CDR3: TGTGCCAGCAGAACGGCCGGGACAGGGGCCACTGCGCAGTACTTC. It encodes CASRTAGTGATAQYF.